The sequence of this T cell receptor beta chain was determined in a study of memory CD4+ T cells and cytomegalovirus serostatus. The sort gate was single viable CD3+CD4+CD8-CD45RO+ cells for memory CD4+ T cells. The junction had 4 bases not matched to a gene; V was cut back by 3 bases and J by 5 bases. Germline lookup yields CDR1 SEHNR and CDR2 FQNEAQ (reference sequence). The CDR3 has 15 amino acids. TCRdb keeps only in-frame clones here, not all; method: immunoSEQ multiplex PCR. This table holds approximately 60,000 clones, around three quarters found once. The specimen was memory CD4+ T cells from blood. V and J are TRBV7-9 and TRBJ2-3; 11 bases line up with TRBD2. The clonotype originates from an adult in good health and CMV-seropositive. CDR3: CASSLTSGALDTQYF. The DNA of the CDR3 is TGTGCCAGCAGCTTGACTAGCGGGGCCCTAGATACGCAGTATTTT.